This T cell receptor (beta chain) was recovered during a study of T-cell reconstitution after alpha-beta-depleted transplantation in children. There are many counts of this clonotype. Using unique molecular identifiers, the investigators prepared the TCRbeta library. TCRdb independently ran MiXCR on the PCR reads; one entry per CDR3 protein. The repertoire includes about 980,000 distinct CDR3 sequences, about 30% of them detected once, and about 28% sits in the top ten. The CDR3 has 17 amino acids. This sequence was found in a boy under two years old who had a stem cell transplant for SCID, so the T cells may come from the graft donor. Sequencing used PBMCs, mostly from graft donor cells, obtained 360 days after TCRalphabeta/CD19-depleted stem cell transplant. V and J are TRBV21-1 and TRBJ1-2; the listed D gene, TRBD1, was not tested against the DNA. TRBV21-1 is termed a pseudogene. CDR3 loop: CASSKALCEGAIYGYTF. The CDR3 DNA sequence: TGTGCCAGCAGCAAAGCGCTCTGTGAGGGGGCGATCTATGGCTACACCTTC.